The source of this T cell receptor beta chain is a study of neoadjuvant anti-PD-1 for oral cavity cancer. Study at large: Before surgery, most patients got three to four biweekly 3 mg/kg nivolumab doses.

Whole-study findings and limits: PBMC Gini-index clonality exceeded responders' in non-responders post-nivolumab.

TCRdb's table, derived via immunoSEQ multiplex PCR, lists solely in-frame clones and lacks some. The data show some 9,000 clones, with roughly 64% seen just once and 3.5% to 5% held by the top ten. In germline, CDR1 is MGHRA, CDR2 YSYEKL. This CDR3 has 22 amino acids. Losses at the gene ends were 0 bases for V and 3 bases for J; bases not matched to a gene: 16. Indicated time point: after neoadjuvant nivolumab, at surgical resection. Analysis of PBMCs was direct, with no culture step. This clone was counted a single time. The target antigen is unknown. This receptor was identified in a person between 35 and 79 years old with oral cavity squamous cell carcinoma. V is TRBV4-1 and J is TRBJ2-6; 11 bases match TRBD2. Sequencing used PBMCs, obtained after nivolumab (anti-PD-1) treatment. CDR3 DNA: TGCGCCAGCAGCCAAGATGGGGGAGCCGGACTAGCGGGTTTCGGTGGGGCCAACGTCCTGACTTTC. This gives the protein CASSQDGGAGLAGFGGANVLTF.